A selection of T cell receptor beta chains follows, all from one sample in a study of shared clonotypes between healthy human individuals. Profiled with immunoSEQ multiplex PCR; TCRdb holds only in-frame clones, not every one. Seen here are 1,400,000 or so clones, approximately 98.5% observed once, and the top ten hold about 0.4%. Sequenced material: naive CD4+ T cells sorted from blood. These receptor sequences come from a man aged 25-45 years in good health. CDR3s include the opening cysteine and the closing phenylalanine or tryptophan. D genes are given only for firm matches.

V,D,CDR3
TRBV7-9,.,CASSPPARLLYNEQFF
TRBV5-8,TRBD2,CASSSGLAAYNEQFF
TRBV18,.,CASSPGSYNEQFF
TRBV10-3,.,CAISESGPSSYEQYF
TRBV28,TRBD1,CASNEVGTDSYEQYF
TRBV29-1,.,CSVPKARSYNEQFF
TRBV5-1,TRBD1,CASSLGPARGPDTQYF
TRBV18,TRBD2,CASSLLFGRTTSATYEQYF
TRBV2,TRBD2,CASKQGGLAGSYFTSYNEQFF
TRBV7-8,.,CAKRRGGGGKNTGELFF
TRBV21-1,.,CASSKGREYNEQFF
TRBV28,.,CASSLSTRKNYGYTF
TRBV10-2,.,CASMEPRGDEQFF
TRBV15,TRBD2,CATSRDLSLGGGLGELFF
TRBV5-4,.,CASGPSANNEQFF
TRBV11-3,.,CASSIGTSPTGELFF
TRBV10-3,TRBD1,CAISAGQGGGYTF